This TCR beta chain stems from a study of T cell responses to AZD1222 COVID-19 vaccine (dated by TCRdb to about 2021). As for the study more broadly: TCR sequencing covered about 230 trial participants: around 210 given two doses of AZD1222 and 26 given two doses of MenACWY control vaccine. Trial participants were enrolled into age subgroups of 18-55, 56-69 and 70-plus years, which contained about 160, 30 and 59 TCR-sequenced participants, respectively. The paper as a whole reports these results and caveats: Because no day 14 peak-response samples were available, repertoires were characterized only after the peak T cell response. Only a handful of AZD1222 recipients were SARS-CoV-2 seropositive at baseline, limiting conclusions about previously exposed vaccinees. Participants were mostly white British, with more females than males. The authors suggested clonal diversity may have been underestimated. After two AZD1222 doses, both the breadth and the depth of spike-specific TCRs were significantly higher than at day 0 and than in MenACWY recipients. CD4 TCRs associated with the vaccine covered the entire spike protein, and the dominant responses were in regions 160-218 and 743-854. In the small 56-69-year group, the increase in depth fell short of significance, most likely because of low power. Reportedly, close to half of the unique spike-specific TCRs recognized epitopes lying outside the regions that are mutated in the B.1.351 and B.1.1.7 variants.

The CDR3 regions of human TCRbeta chains were analyzed by immunosequencing. The published analysis was carried out like this. TCRs in the repertoires were compared against a reference library of SARS-CoV-2-specific TCRs that had been generated with the MIRA antigen-specificity platform. Breadth was defined as the fraction of unique TCRs that were SARS-CoV-2-associated. Depth was defined as the fraction of total T cells that were SARS-CoV-2-associated. Each spike-specific TCR was assigned to its reactive spike region and to a CD4 or CD8 class using the MIRA data. Log10-transformed breadth and depth values were compared by one-way ANOVA with Sidak's multiple comparisons tests. The immuneACCESS repertoire file appears here via TCRdb, limited to in-frame rearrangements. These files lack a portion of the clones; in checked studies, under half of the deficit traces to unresolved V genes, and the cause of the others is not known. From that table come the V and J calls and clone size; the DNA was used to work out D and trimming. The sample table holds about 130,000 clones, of which about 82% were seen once. 7.9% of the sample is in the top ten clones.

Reading the label with the study, this specimen's time point is: about 28 days (+/-7) after the second vaccine dose. The meaning of the sample's treatment or condition label: meningococcal conjugate vaccine given as trial control. Vaccinee samples came from UK trials COV001 and COV002, including a single-blind randomized controlled phase 2/3 trial of AZD1222 (ChAdOx1 nCoV-19) in healthy adults. For TCRbeta chain sequencing, PBMC samples from trial participants were taken at day 0 and at day 28 after the second dose. A remark on this clone: What this receptor recognizes is not known. Base qualities were left out, and no much larger clone turns up one base away.

A distance of 16 bases separates the germline ends of V and J, which lose 10 bases and 9 bases respectively. The CDR3 sequence holds 13 residues, the cysteine and phenylalanine included. Just CDR3 DNA is preserved here, 39 bases in frame from base 1. Specimen: peripheral blood, collected 28 days after the second dose of the MenACWY control vaccine. The receptor was isolated from an adult who received the MenACWY meningococcal vaccine as a control. The rearrangement combines TRBV12-3 or TRBV12-4 with TRBJ1-6; matching of 5 bases hints at TRBD1 as the D gene. CDR3 protein: CATHAGGFSPLHF. The DNA is as follows: TGTGCCACCCATGCCGGGGGTTTTTCACCCCTCCACTTT.